Each of the 14 T cell receptor beta chains below was sequenced from the same sample in a study of Ad26.COV2.S vaccination and SARS-CoV-2 variants (dated by TCRdb to the early 2020s). What the treatment or condition label conveys for this sample: around 19 received Ad26.COV2.S at low or high dose, single or two shots; roughly five received placebo; per-sample allocation not given. Repertoires of vaccine and placebo recipients were sequenced from samples taken on day 63 after the first injection. The receptor library was made with the immunoSEQ multiplex PCR assay. TCRdb carries this immuneACCESS record with in-frame sequences only. Its versions omit some clonotypes, under half of them owing to an unresolved V gene in the studies checked, with the rest unexplained. This sample comprises over 400,000 clones, over 80% of them detected only once. The ten largest clones represent 1.5% to 2% of the sample.

This material consisted of peripheral blood, taken in a trial of Ad26.COV2.S vaccine versus placebo. The receptors stem from a person between 18 and 65 years old who received the Ad26.COV2.S COVID-19 vaccine or a placebo.

The rearrangement uses TRBV19 and TRBJ2-2, with 9 bases identical to TRBD1. J was trimmed by 7 bases and V by 4 bases; bases with no gene match: 4. Germline V gives CDR1 LNHDA, CDR2 SQIVND (reference sequence). CDR3 length: 14 amino acids. The CDR3: CASSNGQGHGELFF. Here the CDR3 DNA reads TGTGCCAGTAGTAACGGACAGGGGCACGGGGAGCTGTTTTTT.

The chain recombines TRBV2 with TRBJ2-3, with TRBD1 as a possible D gene (6 bases). The CDR3 is made up of 16 amino acids. V lost 5 bases and J 1 base, leaving 16 bases between the germline ends. Germline values: CDR1 SNHLY, CDR2 FYNNEI. CDR3 sequence (DNA): TGTGCCAGCAGTAGTCAGGGGCTCAAAGGCACAGATACGCAGTATTTT. Its protein is CASSSQGLKGTDTQYF.

The sample holds one count of this clone. The chain couples TRBV30 to TRBJ1-2, with TRBD1 as a possible D gene (5 bases). CDR1 is GTSNPN and CDR2 is SVGIG in the germline V gene (reference sequence). The V gene lost 4 bases and the J gene lost 4 bases, with 13 bases spanning the gap. CDR3 length: 13 amino acids. The CDR3 nucleotides are TGTGCCTGGATTCCAGGGTATGGCTATGGCTACACCTTC. Encoded protein: CAWIPGYGYGYTF.

This clone was observed a single time. The rearrangement links TRBV3-1 (or the pseudogene TRBV3-2) to TRBJ1-3; D is perhaps TRBD1 (6 bases). The ends were cut back, 2 bases at V and 5 bases at J, with 19 bases in the middle. Germline CDR1 reads LGHDT; CDR2 reads YNNKEL (reference sequence). The CDR3 contains 17 residues. In DNA, the CDR3 is TGTGCCAGCAGCCAAAGAAAGCCGGGACAAAGGAGAAACACCATATATTTT. Its protein product is CASSQRKPGQRRNTIYF.

The V call is TRBV21-1, the J call TRBJ2-5; the table's D call TRBD1 went unverified against the DNA. TRBV21-1 is marked as a pseudogene. CDR3 length: 13 amino acids. DNA for the CDR3: TGTGCCCCCCCCAAGACAGTGCAAGAGACCCAGTACTTC. Its protein product is CAPPKTVQETQYF.

This chain links TRBV7-2 with TRBJ1-4; 8 nucleotides line up with TRBD1. The CDR3 is 15 amino acids. Germline values: CDR1 SGHTA, CDR2 FQGNSA. The V segment lost 5 bases and the J segment 8 bases; nucleotides outside the gene matches: 10. This chain's CDR3 is CASSPRMGQDEKLFF. The CDR3 DNA follows: TGTGCCAGCAGCCCAAGGATGGGACAGGACGAAAAACTGTTTTTT.

The V call is TRBV9, the J call TRBJ1-6, with D possibly matching TRBD1 (6 bases). From germline, CDR1 is SGDLS and CDR2 YYNGEE. CDR3 length: 16 amino acids. Trimming shortened V by 0 bases and J by 4 bases, and 11 bases separated the two germline ends. CDR3 residues: CASSVEDRLYNSPLHF. The CDR3 DNA is TGTGCCAGCAGCGTAGAGGACAGACTATATAATTCACCCCTCCACTTT.

The chain joins TRBV7-9 to TRBJ2-1; D call uncertain. V gave up 3 bases and J gave up 8 bases, with 11 bases separating them. From germline, CDR1 is SEHNR and CDR2 FQNEAQ (reference sequence). This CDR3 is 13 amino acids long. CDR3 sequence (DNA): TGTGCCAGCAGCTTCCGGCTACCTGATGAGCAGTTCTTC. It codes for CASSFRLPDEQFF.

The rearrangement uses TRBV19 and TRBJ2-1, with D possibly being TRBD2 (5 bases). The V gene lost 7 bases and the J gene lost 0 bases, with 13 bases spanning the gap. The CDR3 is 15 amino acids. Per the germline V gene, CDR1 is LNHDA and CDR2 is SQIVND (reference sequence). The CDR3 here is CASTLDSSSYNEQFF. CDR3 nucleotide sequence: TGTGCCAGTACCTTGGACTCGAGCTCCTACAATGAGCAGTTCTTC.

The table lists this clone with a few counts. This chain uses TRBV3-1 (or the pseudogene TRBV3-2) with TRBJ2-7, with D hard to call. The CDR3 is made up of 12 amino acids. The germline CDR1 and CDR2 sequences are LGHDT and YNNKEL (reference sequence). V shed 5 bases and J shed 3 bases, with 8 bases lying between them. CDR3 DNA sequence: TGTGCCAGCAGCAGAGTTGACTACGAGCAGTACTTC. Protein: CASSRVDYEQYF.

The chain carries TRBV9 and TRBJ1-5, with 7 bases that match TRBD1. This CDR3 has 14 residues. In germline, CDR1 is SGDLS, CDR2 YYNGEE. The V gene end was trimmed by 4 bases and the J gene end by 1 base; junction bases not matched to a gene: 2. The CDR3, as DNA: TGTGCCAGCAGCTCAGGGGGGAGCAATCAGCCCCAGCATTTT. Translation gives CASSSGGSNQPQHF. The variable domain in full, with the rest retrieved from reference TRBV9 and TRBJ1-5, is DSGVTQTPKHLITATGQRVTLRCSPRSGDLSVYWYQQSLDQGLQFLIQYYNGEERAKGNILERFSAQQFPDLHSELNLSSLELGDSALYFCASSSGGSNQPQHFGDGTRLSIL.

V usage is TRBV7-2 and J usage is TRBJ2-3; D is unresolved. The CDR3 length is 15 residues. Germline CDR1 is SGHTA and CDR2 is FQGNSA. V gave up 5 bases and J gave up 1 base, with 13 bases separating them. CDR3 sequence (DNA): TGTGCCAGCAGCCCTCGGGTTTTGGGCACAGATACGCAGTATTTT. This sequence encodes CASSPRVLGTDTQYF.

The rearrangement links TRBV29-1 to TRBJ2-1; TRBD2 aligns across 12 bases. The trim removed 2 bases at V and 8 bases at J, leaving 13 bases unmatched. The germline gives CDR1 SQVTM, CDR2 ANQGSEA. This CDR3 comprises 17 residues. CDR3 sequence: CSVEKGLAGGMVHEQFF. CDR3 nucleotides: TGCAGCGTTGAAAAGGGGCTAGCGGGGGGGATGGTCCATGAGCAGTTCTTC.

The chain couples TRBV27 to TRBJ1-3, with D tentatively TRBD1 (5 bases). V was pared by 4 bases and J by 3 bases, with 19 bases between. Germline-derived CDR1 and CDR2 are MNHEY and SMNVEV (reference sequence). This CDR3 contains 17 residues. The chain's CDR3 is CASSYSFGGPGGNTIYF. Written as DNA, the CDR3 is TGTGCCAGCAGTTATTCGTTTGGGGGACCCGGTGGAAACACCATATATTTT.